Listed below are T cell receptor beta chains from one sample, sequenced in a study of PD-1 blockade in classical Hodgkin lymphoma. Measured with immunoSEQ multiplex PCR; TCRdb has only the in-frame clones, and not every one. The data show approximately 25,000 clones, around 72% seen once. The specimen was peripheral blood mononuclear cells (PBMCs), collected before the fourth cycle of nivolumab. The receptors derive from a human donor with classical Hodgkin lymphoma. CDR3s include the opening cysteine and the closing phenylalanine or tryptophan. D genes are given only for firm matches. A row's size may be missing; if present it is once, few, many or a size class.

v_gene	abundance	j_gene	len	d_gene	CDR3aa	CDR3nt
TRBV29-1	-	TRBJ2-3	15	-	CSVTRQGRVTDTQYF	TGCAGCGTGACGCGCCAGGGGAGGGTCACAGATACGCAGTATTTT
TRBV19	-	TRBJ2-3	18	-	CASSIIVADFLVTDTQYF	TGTGCCAGTAGTATAATTGTGGCCGACTTTCTTGTCACAGATACGCAGTATTTT
TRBV4-1	-	TRBJ1-2	17	TRBD1	CASSQVIGTGVGYGYTF	TGCGCCAGCAGCCAAGTAATAGGGACAGGGGTTGGCTATGGCTACACCTTC
TRBV7-9	once	TRBJ2-3	16	TRBD2	CASSLISGGGSNTQYF	TGTGCCAGCAGCTTAATTTCCGGGGGGGGCTCGAATACGCAGTATTTT
TRBV5-1	-	TRBJ2-7	13	-	CASSLTGSYEQYF	TGCGCCAGCAGCTTGACTGGCTCCTACGAGCAGTACTTC
TRBV28	-	TRBJ2-1	15	TRBD2	CASSVSGRARNEQFF	TGTGCCAGCAGTGTTAGCGGGAGGGCCCGCAATGAGCAGTTCTTC
TRBV7-9	-	TRBJ2-3	16	-	CASSVASSGQGDTQYF	TGTGCCAGCAGCGTAGCCTCTAGCGGCCAGGGGGATACGCAGTATTTT
TRBV11-2	few	TRBJ1-2	13	-	CASSRQGSDGYTF	TGTGCCAGCAGCCGTCAGGGGAGTGATGGCTACACCTTC
TRBV5-6	-	TRBJ2-7	14	TRBD1	CASSLGQGAIEQYF	TGTGCCAGCAGCTTGGGACAGGGGGCTATCGAGCAGTACTTC
TRBV6-5	-	TRBJ2-5	15	TRBD1	CASNNRQGAGETQYF	TGTGCCAGCAACAATAGACAGGGGGCGGGAGAGACCCAGTACTTC
TRBV7-2	-	TRBJ1-2	13	-	CASSLETGYGYTF	TGTGCCAGCAGCTTAGAGACGGGCTATGGCTACACCTTC
TRBV21-1	-	TRBJ2-7	18	-	CASSKGQGASGSLYEQYF	TGTGCCAGCAGCAAAGGGCAGGGAGCTAGCGGGAGTCTATACGAGCAGTACTTC
TRBV6-5	few	TRBJ2-2	15	TRBD1	CASSPTGPNTGELFF	TGTGCCAGCAGTCCGACAGGGCCAAACACCGGGGAGCTGTTTTTT
TRBV6-5	-	TRBJ2-1	14	TRBD2	CASSYRKTSDEQFF	TGTGCCAGCAGTTACCGTAAAACTAGCGATGAGCAGTTCTTC
TRBV5-1	-	TRBJ2-3	15	-	CASTIGGVGSDTQYF	TGCGCCAGCACAATAGGGGGAGTGGGGTCAGATACGCAGTATTTT
TRBV13	-	TRBJ2-7	14	-	CASTLGRGRYEQYF	TGTGCCAGCACCTTGGGCAGGGGACGATACGAGCAGTACTTC
TRBV10-3	medium-sized	TRBJ1-1	13	TRBD1	CAGRTGSGTEAFF	TGTGCCGGAAGGACAGGGTCTGGGACTGAAGCTTTCTTT
TRBV4-1	-	TRBJ1-2	14	TRBD1	CASSSGTGDYGYTF	TGCGCCAGCAGCTCCGGGACAGGGGACTATGGCTACACCTTC
TRBV27	-	TRBJ2-2	15	TRBD1	CASRRDRGSTGELFF	TGTGCCAGCAGGAGGGACAGGGGATCAACCGGGGAGCTGTTTTTT
TRBV30	-	TRBJ2-7	14	TRBD1	CACKPGQLDYEQYF	TGTGCCTGTAAACCGGGACAGTTGGACTACGAGCAGTACTTC
TRBV7-2	-	TRBJ2-1	15	-	CASSRLPPSYNEQFF	TGTGCCAGCAGCCGACTCCCTCCCTCCTACAATGAGCAGTTCTTC
TRBV6-6	-	TRBJ1-4	15	-	CASSYGPGGDEKLFF	TGTGCCAGCAGTTACGGCCCCGGAGGCGACGAAAAACTGTTTTTT